These 20 T cell receptor beta chains originate from one sample sequenced in a study of blood T cell repertoires in COVID-19. TCRdb's table, derived via immunoSEQ multiplex PCR, lists solely in-frame clones and lacks some. Seen here are hundreds of thousands of clones, roughly 87% observed once, and the top ten hold under 2%. The material sequenced was PBMCs or T cells enriched from blood (not recorded which). These receptors were taken from a woman aged 18-30 years with acute COVID-19.

The J gene is TRBJ2-7, the V gene TRBV5-1; D ambiguous. Per germline, CDR1 SGHRS and CDR2 YFSETQ. Deletions cut 0 bases from V and 3 bases from J, with 7 bases between. CDR3 length: 13 residues. The CDR3 sequence is CASSLGPLYEQYF. As DNA, the CDR3 is TGCGCCAGCAGCTTGGGGCCTCTCTACGAGCAGTACTTC.

The CDR3 bases are TGTGCCAGCACCCTAGGCCGGGGGGGATACGAGCAGTACTTC. This gives the protein CASTLGRGGYEQYF. J is TRBJ2-7 and V is TRBV6-5; the match to TRBD2 covers 8 bases. Germline CDR1 MNHEY, CDR2 SVGAGI. J gave up 4 bases and V 7 bases, and 9 bases lay outside the gene matches. CDR3 length: 14 amino acids.

The chain employs TRBV15 and TRBJ2-1; D is perhaps TRBD1 (5 bases). V was trimmed by 2 bases and J by 2 bases, leaving 7 bases between them. Germline CDR1 and CDR2: LNHNV and YYDKDF (reference sequence). The CDR3 is 14 residues long. CDR3 residues: CATSRQGPYNEQFF. CDR3 nucleotide sequence: TGTGCCACCAGCAGACAGGGCCCCTACAATGAGCAGTTCTTC.

V is TRBV19 and J is TRBJ1-5; a possible D gene is TRBD1 (6 bases). Trimming stripped 9 bases from V and 7 bases from J, with 16 bases between. The CDR3 covers 13 residues. Germline V CDR1 and CDR2: LNHDA, SQIVND (reference sequence). The CDR3 protein is CASRFARGQPQHF. The CDR3 bases are TGTGCCAGCCGATTCGCCAGGGGCCAGCCCCAGCATTTT.

V is TRBV28 and J is TRBJ1-4; 7 bases match TRBD1. This CDR3 contains 15 residues. Germline-derived CDR1 and CDR2 are MDHEN and SYDVKM. The trim removed 5 bases at V and 0 bases at J, leaving 3 bases unmatched. The CDR3 sequence: CASSLGQATNEKLFF. CDR3 nucleotide sequence: TGTGCCAGCAGTCTCGGACAGGCAACTAATGAAAAACTGTTTTTT.

The chain recombines TRBV27 with TRBJ1-1; D unclear. The V gene's germline CDR1 is MNHEY and CDR2 SMNVEV (reference sequence). Trimming removed 3 bases at V and 0 bases at J, with 8 bases between. This CDR3 comprises 14 residues. The CDR3 protein is CASSLGNLNTEAFF. In nucleotides, the CDR3 is TGTGCCAGCAGTTTGGGCAACCTGAACACTGAAGCTTTCTTT.

CDR3: CASSHRDLNNEQFF. As DNA, the CDR3 is TGTGCCAGCAGCCACCGGGACTTAAACAATGAGCAGTTCTTC. The chain employs TRBV14 and TRBJ2-1, with a weak D call TRBD2 (6 bases). This CDR3 contains 14 residues. The germline gives CDR1 SGHDN, CDR2 FVKESK. The V and J ends lost 3 bases and 5 bases respectively, with 11 bases between them. The whole variable domain, remainder taken from reference TRBV14 and TRBJ2-1, is EAGVTQFPSHSVIEKGQTVTLRCDPISGHDNLYWYRRVMGKEIKFLLHFVKESKQDESGMPNNRFLAERTGGTYSTLKVQPAELEDSGVYFCASSHRDLNNEQFFGPGTRLTVL.

The rearrangement uses TRBV4-2 and TRBJ1-1, with a possible D match to TRBD1 (5 bases). This CDR3 has 13 amino acids. Germline V gene lookup returns CDR1 LGHNA and CDR2 YNFKEQ. V was cut by 0 bases and J by 5 bases, with 7 bases left in between. This CDR3 is CASSQDGATEAFF. CDR3 bases: TGTGCCAGCAGCCAAGATGGGGCGACTGAAGCTTTCTTT.

The chain has TRBV7-8 and TRBJ1-5; D is perhaps TRBD1 (6 bases). The CDR3 runs 17 residues. Germline V gives CDR1 SGHVS, CDR2 FQNEAQ. With 5 bases removed from V and 1 base from J, the gap between germline ends came to 18 bases. CDR3: CASSPRTALNSNQPQHF. The CDR3 DNA is TGTGCCAGCAGCCCGCGGACAGCCCTAAACAGCAATCAGCCCCAGCATTTT.

The chain recombines TRBV7-9 with TRBJ2-7; a possible D gene is TRBD2 (6 bases). CDR1 SEHNR and CDR2 FQNEAQ come from the germline V gene (reference sequence). V lost 0 bases and J 6 bases, leaving 12 bases between the germline ends. There are 14 residues in the CDR3. CDR3 sequence (DNA): TGTGCCAGCAGCTTAGCGGGGGGATTAGGCGAGCAGTACTTC. Encoded protein: CASSLAGGLGEQYF.

The chain links TRBV29-1 to TRBJ1-2; D perhaps matches TRBD1 (5 bases). The CDR3 covers 11 residues. V was shortened by 6 bases and J by 5 bases, with 10 bases between the two germline ends. CDR1 and CDR2 (germline): SQVTM, ANQGSEA. The CDR3 region is CSVSGRYGYTF. For the CDR3, the DNA is TGCAGCGTCTCAGGGAGGTATGGCTACACCTTC.

The chain recombines TRBV4-1 with TRBJ1-4, with TRBD1 as a possible D gene (5 bases). The CDR3 spans 16 residues. The ends were cut back, 1 base at V and 8 bases at J, with 17 bases in the middle. Germline V gene sequence: CDR1 MGHRA, CDR2 YSYEKL. The CDR3, as DNA: TGCGCCAGCAGCCAAGGCGTAAGGGGCTTAGGGGAAAAACTGTTTTTT. Residues: CASSQGVRGLGEKLFF.

The chain employs TRBV7-6 and TRBJ1-3, with 8 nucleotides matching TRBD1. The junction had 8 bases not matched to a gene; V was cut back by 4 bases and J by 9 bases. The CDR3 runs to 14 residues. Germline-derived CDR1 and CDR2 are SGHVS and FNYEAQ. The CDR3 region has the DNA TGTGCCAGCAGCTCAATGACAGGGGAGGGCACCATATATTTT. It is translated as CASSSMTGEGTIYF.

This clone has a handful of counts. The V gene is TRBV7-9, the J gene TRBJ2-7; 8 bases are a match to TRBD1. The CDR3 is made up of 15 amino acids. The germline gives CDR1 SEHNR, CDR2 FQNEAQ (reference sequence). With 7 bases clipped from V and 2 bases from J, the junction kept 10 bases outside the gene matches. The CDR3 here is CASTSEAGGAYEQYF. DNA of the CDR3: TGTGCCAGCACCTCCGAGGCAGGGGGCGCCTACGAGCAGTACTTC.

The CDR3 sequence is CASTPEPTGGLMYGYTF. DNA of the CDR3: TGTGCCAGTACCCCTGAACCCACAGGGGGGCTTATGTATGGCTACACCTTC. The chain has TRBV19 and TRBJ1-2; 8 nucleotides align to TRBD1. V was pared by 7 bases and J by 5 bases, with 18 bases of the junction left unmatched. The CDR3 covers 17 residues. Per germline, CDR1 LNHDA and CDR2 SQIVND (reference sequence).

The rearrangement uses TRBV18 and TRBJ1-2; TRBD1 agrees at 8 bases. The V gene end was trimmed by 3 bases and the J gene end by 7 bases; junction bases not matched to a gene: 10. The CDR3 is 15 residues long. The germline gives CDR1 KGHSH, CDR2 LQKENI. The CDR3 sequence: CASSPFETGDAGYTF. DNA for the CDR3: TGTGCCAGCTCACCCTTTGAGACAGGGGATGCTGGCTACACCTTC.

In DNA, the CDR3 is TGTGCCACCCAGCGGGGGATTTCTGAAGCTTTCTTT. Translation gives CATQRGISEAFF. The chain recombines TRBV15 with TRBJ1-1, with D perhaps TRBD1 (5 bases). This CDR3 region has 12 residues. CDR1 and CDR2 from the germline V gene are LNHNV and YYDKDF (reference sequence). V was clipped by 8 bases and J by 6 bases, with 13 bases between them.

The genes are TRBV7-8 and TRBJ2-7; 10 bases map to TRBD2. V was pared by 4 bases and J by 1 base, with 7 bases of the junction left unmatched. Germline assignment: CDR1 SGHVS and CDR2 FQNEAQ. There are 16 residues in the CDR3. For the CDR3, the DNA is TGTGCCAGCAGCTACCCCCGGACTAGCGGTTCCTACGAGCAGTACTTC. It codes for CASSYPRTSGSYEQYF.

The V and J genes are TRBV5-1 and TRBJ1-6; D unresolved. CDR1 SGHRS and CDR2 YFSETQ come from the germline V gene. CDR3 length equals 15 residues. The V end was cut by 0 bases, the J end by 0 bases, with 4 bases between. CDR3 protein: CASSLDSSYNSPLHF. The CDR3 region has the DNA TGCGCCAGCAGCTTGGACAGCTCCTATAATTCACCCCTCCACTTT. The full variable domain, rest sourced from reference TRBV5-1 and TRBJ1-6, is KAGVTQTPRYLIKTRGQQVTLSCSPISGHRSVSWYQQTPGQGLQFLFEYFSETQRNKGNFPGRFSGRQFSNSRSEMNVSTLELGDSALYLCASSLDSSYNSPLHFGNGTRLTVT.

The chain uses TRBV19 and TRBJ1-5, with 7 nucleotides matching TRBD1. The CDR3 is 15 amino acids. Germline CDR1 is LNHDA and CDR2 is SQIVND (reference sequence). The V gene end was trimmed by 5 bases and the J gene end by 9 bases; junction bases not matched to a gene: 13. CDR3 bases: TGTGCCAGTAGTCCTAGCCGGGACAGACGTCGGCCCCAGCATTTT. Translated, it gives CASSPSRDRRRPQHF.